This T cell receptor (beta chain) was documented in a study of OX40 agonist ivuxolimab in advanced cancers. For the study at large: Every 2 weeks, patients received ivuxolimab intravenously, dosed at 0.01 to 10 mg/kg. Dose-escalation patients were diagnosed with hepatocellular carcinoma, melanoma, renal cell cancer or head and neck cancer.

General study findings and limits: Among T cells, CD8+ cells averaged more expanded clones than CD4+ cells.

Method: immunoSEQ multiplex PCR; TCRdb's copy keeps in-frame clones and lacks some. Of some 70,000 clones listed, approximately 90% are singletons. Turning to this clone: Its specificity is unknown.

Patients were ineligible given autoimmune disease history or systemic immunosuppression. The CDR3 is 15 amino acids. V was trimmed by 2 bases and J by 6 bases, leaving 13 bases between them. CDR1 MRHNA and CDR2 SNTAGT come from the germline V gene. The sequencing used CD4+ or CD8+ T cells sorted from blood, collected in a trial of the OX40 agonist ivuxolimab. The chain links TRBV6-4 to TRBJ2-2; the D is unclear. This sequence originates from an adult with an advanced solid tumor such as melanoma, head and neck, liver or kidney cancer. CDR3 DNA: TGTGCCAGCAGTGACGAATACGGGCTGGCCGGGGAGCTGTTTTTT. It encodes CASSDEYGLAGELFF.